This T cell receptor (beta chain) was obtained from a study of neurological immune-mediated disorders. It was by 5'RACE with 10-nucleotide random UMIs that the cDNA was made. In TCRdb, the 5' RACE reads were re-called with MiXCR into one record per CDR3 protein. This table holds about 28,000 distinct CDR3 sequences, about 12% found once. Trimming stripped 3 bases from V and 7 bases from J, with 17 bases between. The CDR3 loop spans 16 amino acids. Germline CDR1 is SGDLS and CDR2 is YYNGEE. The receptor was derived from a woman in her sixties or seventies in good health. The sample consisted of PBMCs. The chain carries TRBV9 and TRBJ1-6; tentative D call: TRBD1 (6 bases). The CDR3 region has the DNA TGTGCCAGCAGCGAGAGGACAGTCCAGCAGAATTCACCCCTCCACTTT. It yields the protein CASSERTVQQNSPLHF.